Listed below are T cell receptor beta chains from one sample, sequenced in a study of CD8 T cells in ankylosing spondylitis. Via MiXCR, TCRdb re-called the 5' RACE reads, giving one row per CDR3 protein. This sample has around 31,000 distinct CDR3 sequences, with 30% found just once. The specimen was synovial fluid, either unsorted or a sorted T cell fraction (not recorded which). These receptor sequences come from a male donor with ankylosing spondylitis. Both conserved end residues are part of each CDR3. The D gene is left open where the match is weak. The size field is filled for only some rows; it gives once, few, many or a size class.

d_call: .
v_call: TRBV5-5
cdr3_length: 13
clone_size: few
j_call: TRBJ2-1
cdr3_aa: CASSLGPSHSSHF
cdr3_nt: TGTGCCAGCAGCTTGGGCCCGTCTCATTCGTCTCACTTC

d_call: .
v_call: TRBV5-1
cdr3_length: 15
clone_size: few
j_call: TRBJ1-1
cdr3_aa: CASSLDTLGNTEAFF
cdr3_nt: TGCGCCAGCAGCTTGGACACCTTGGGGAACACTGAAGCTTTCTTT

d_call: .
v_call: TRBV5-5
cdr3_length: 13
clone_size: few
j_call: TRBJ2-1
cdr3_aa: CASNRPAYNEQFF
cdr3_nt: TGTGCCAGCAACCGTCCTGCATACAATGAGCAGTTCTTC

d_call: .
v_call: TRBV20-1
cdr3_length: 12
clone_size: many
j_call: TRBJ2-2
cdr3_aa: CSASPRTGELFF
cdr3_nt: TGCAGTGCTTCCCCACGAACCGGGGAGCTGTTTTTT

d_call: .
v_call: TRBV9
cdr3_length: 14
clone_size: .
j_call: TRBJ2-1
cdr3_aa: CASSVAANYDEQFF
cdr3_nt: TGTGCCAGCAGCGTAGCGGCCAATTACGATGAGCAGTTCTTC

d_call: .
v_call: TRBV13
cdr3_length: 13
clone_size: many
j_call: TRBJ2-1
cdr3_aa: CASSPPQYNEQFF
cdr3_nt: TGTGCCAGCAGCCCTCCCCAGTACAATGAGCAGTTCTTC

d_call: .
v_call: TRBV30
cdr3_length: 16
clone_size: many
j_call: TRBJ1-6
cdr3_aa: CAWSLLGKVSNSPLHF
cdr3_nt: TGTGCCTGGAGTCTCCTAGGAAAGGTGTCCAATTCACCCCTCCACTTT

d_call: .
v_call: TRBV7-9
cdr3_length: 14
clone_size: .
j_call: TRBJ2-4
cdr3_aa: CASSDERAKNIQYF
cdr3_nt: TGTGCCAGCAGCGACGAGCGTGCCAAAAACATTCAGTACTTC

d_call: TRBD2
v_call: TRBV6-5
cdr3_length: 14
clone_size: few
j_call: TRBJ2-1
cdr3_aa: CASSYSGSGNEQFF
cdr3_nt: TGTGCCAGCAGTTACTCGGGTAGCGGGAATGAGCAGTTCTTC

d_call: TRBD2
v_call: TRBV19
cdr3_length: 15
clone_size: .
j_call: TRBJ2-1
cdr3_aa: CASSMGSGDYNEQFF
cdr3_nt: TGTGCCAGTAGTATGGGTAGCGGGGATTACAATGAGCAGTTCTTC

d_call: TRBD2
v_call: TRBV12-3/TRBV12-4
cdr3_length: 18
clone_size: .
j_call: TRBJ2-2
cdr3_aa: CACSFPRTSGGETGELFF
cdr3_nt: TGTGCCTGCAGTTTTCCTAGGACTAGCGGAGGGGAAACCGGGGAGCTGTTTTTT

d_call: .
v_call: TRBV27
cdr3_length: 15
clone_size: .
j_call: TRBJ1-5
cdr3_aa: CASSETPYSNQPQHF
cdr3_nt: TGTGCCAGCAGTGAAACCCCTTATAGCAATCAGCCCCAGCATTTT

d_call: TRBD2
v_call: TRBV20-1
cdr3_length: 18
clone_size: .
j_call: TRBJ2-3
cdr3_aa: CSVTPGGFLFISTDTQYF
cdr3_nt: TGCAGTGTTACCCCGGGGGGGTTTTTATTCATTAGCACAGATACGCAGTATTTT

d_call: .
v_call: TRBV28
cdr3_length: 13
clone_size: .
j_call: TRBJ2-3
cdr3_aa: CASSWKVTDTQYF
cdr3_nt: TGTGCCAGCAGTTGGAAGGTAACAGATACGCAGTATTTT

d_call: TRBD1
v_call: TRBV9
cdr3_length: 14
clone_size: few
j_call: TRBJ1-2
cdr3_aa: CASSVGDSPYGYTF
cdr3_nt: TGTGCCAGCAGCGTAGGGGACAGTCCCTATGGCTACACCTTC

d_call: TRBD1
v_call: TRBV7-9
cdr3_length: 15
clone_size: .
j_call: TRBJ2-1
cdr3_aa: CASSLTRGLYNEQFF
cdr3_nt: TGTGCCAGCAGCTTAACAAGGGGGCTATACAATGAGCAGTTCTTC

d_call: TRBD2
v_call: TRBV9
cdr3_length: 16
clone_size: .
j_call: TRBJ2-2
cdr3_aa: CASSPTAGRNTGELFF
cdr3_nt: TGTGCCAGCAGCCCGACAGCGGGAAGGAACACCGGGGAGCTGTTTTTT

d_call: .
v_call: TRBV4-1
cdr3_length: 15
clone_size: .
j_call: TRBJ2-2
cdr3_aa: CASSQDLAGTGELFF
cdr3_nt: TGCGCCAGCAGCCAAGATCTAGCAGGCACCGGGGAGCTGTTTTTT

d_call: .
v_call: TRBV4-1
cdr3_length: 16
clone_size: once
j_call: TRBJ1-5
cdr3_aa: CASSQDGQFPNQPQHF
cdr3_nt: TGCGCCAGCAGCCAAGATGGGCAGTTCCCCAATCAGCCCCAGCATTTT

d_call: TRBD2
v_call: TRBV6-1
cdr3_length: 15
clone_size: .
j_call: TRBJ2-1
cdr3_aa: CASSEEASGSYEQFF
cdr3_nt: TGTGCCAGCAGTGAAGAGGCTAGCGGGAGCTATGAGCAGTTCTTC

d_call: .
v_call: TRBV20-1
cdr3_length: 14
clone_size: .
j_call: TRBJ2-7
cdr3_aa: CSARDRTGSYEQYF
cdr3_nt: TGCAGTGCTAGAGATCGGACTGGCTCCTACGAGCAGTACTTC

d_call: TRBD1
v_call: TRBV7-8
cdr3_length: 15
clone_size: many
j_call: TRBJ1-2
cdr3_aa: CASSARQGTHYGYTF
cdr3_nt: TGTGCCAGCAGCGCTCGACAGGGAACGCACTATGGCTACACCTTC

d_call: TRBD1
v_call: TRBV5-6
cdr3_length: 15
clone_size: .
j_call: TRBJ2-1
cdr3_aa: CASSDGQASYNEQFF
cdr3_nt: TGTGCCAGCAGCGACGGACAGGCCTCCTACAATGAGCAGTTCTTC

d_call: .
v_call: TRBV27
cdr3_length: 13
clone_size: .
j_call: TRBJ2-1
cdr3_aa: CASSLDSGNEQFF
cdr3_nt: TGTGCCAGCAGTTTGGATTCAGGTAATGAGCAGTTCTTC

d_call: .
v_call: TRBV9
cdr3_length: 16
clone_size: many
j_call: TRBJ1-2
cdr3_aa: CASSVELSTSNYGYTF
cdr3_nt: TGTGCCAGCAGCGTAGAGTTGTCGACGTCTAACTATGGCTACACCTTC

d_call: .
v_call: TRBV5-1
cdr3_length: 14
clone_size: many
j_call: TRBJ2-7
cdr3_aa: CASSTAGAPYEQYF
cdr3_nt: TGCGCCAGCAGCACGGCGGGGGCGCCCTACGAGCAGTACTTC

d_call: .
v_call: TRBV19
cdr3_length: 14
clone_size: .
j_call: TRBJ2-6
cdr3_aa: CASAWGTGANVLTF
cdr3_nt: TGTGCCAGCGCCTGGGGTACCGGGGCCAACGTCCTGACTTTC

d_call: .
v_call: TRBV7-9
cdr3_length: 13
clone_size: .
j_call: TRBJ2-7
cdr3_aa: CASSEGGEYEQYF
cdr3_nt: TGTGCCAGCAGCGAGGGGGGGGAATACGAGCAGTACTTC

d_call: TRBD2
v_call: TRBV24-1
cdr3_length: 13
clone_size: .
j_call: TRBJ2-1
cdr3_aa: CATSDHSGRQQFF
cdr3_nt: TGTGCCACCAGTGATCATAGCGGGAGGCAGCAGTTCTTC

d_call: TRBD2
v_call: TRBV11-2
cdr3_length: 16
clone_size: .
j_call: TRBJ2-3
cdr3_aa: CASSSPQLAGGNTQYF
cdr3_nt: TGTGCCAGCAGCTCCCCCCAGCTAGCGGGAGGCAATACGCAGTATTTT

d_call: TRBD2
v_call: TRBV24-1
cdr3_length: 16
clone_size: few
j_call: TRBJ2-2
cdr3_aa: CATSDLLAGGSGELFF
cdr3_nt: TGTGCCACCAGTGATTTATTAGCGGGAGGTTCCGGGGAGCTGTTTTTT

d_call: .
v_call: TRBV20-1
cdr3_length: 14
clone_size: many
j_call: TRBJ1-3
cdr3_aa: CSATPRDLWNTIYF
cdr3_nt: TGCAGTGCTACACCCCGGGACCTATGGAACACCATATATTTT

d_call: .
v_call: TRBV14
cdr3_length: 15
clone_size: .
j_call: TRBJ2-1
cdr3_aa: CASSAGAGVYNEQFF
cdr3_nt: TGTGCCAGCAGCGCGGGGGCGGGGGTATACAATGAGCAGTTCTTC

d_call: TRBD2
v_call: TRBV27
cdr3_length: 17
clone_size: medium-sized
j_call: TRBJ2-3
cdr3_aa: CASSLSAASGSTDTQYF
cdr3_nt: TGTGCCAGCAGTTTATCAGCCGCGAGCGGGAGTACAGATACGCAGTATTTT

d_call: .
v_call: TRBV30
cdr3_length: 12
clone_size: few
j_call: TRBJ2-7
cdr3_aa: CAWTPGPQEQYF
cdr3_nt: TGTGCCTGGACCCCGGGCCCCCAGGAGCAGTACTTC

d_call: .
v_call: TRBV7-9
cdr3_length: 12
clone_size: few
j_call: TRBJ2-5
cdr3_aa: CASSLGGGPQYF
cdr3_nt: TGTGCCAGCAGCTTAGGGGGGGGCCCCCAGTACTTC

d_call: .
v_call: TRBV11-2
cdr3_length: 12
clone_size: .
j_call: TRBJ2-7
cdr3_aa: CASSLALDEQYF
cdr3_nt: TGTGCCAGCAGCTTAGCCCTGGACGAGCAGTACTTC

d_call: .
v_call: TRBV15
cdr3_length: 15
clone_size: .
j_call: TRBJ2-3
cdr3_aa: CATSRVRGGGDTQYF
cdr3_nt: TGTGCCACCAGCAGAGTTCGGGGAGGTGGAGATACGCAGTATTTT

d_call: .
v_call: TRBV9
cdr3_length: 13
clone_size: .
j_call: TRBJ2-3
cdr3_aa: CASSVVLADTQYF
cdr3_nt: TGTGCCAGCAGCGTAGTACTAGCAGATACGCAGTATTTT

d_call: .
v_call: TRBV2
cdr3_length: 15
clone_size: .
j_call: TRBJ1-5
cdr3_aa: CASSTDTYSNQPQHF
cdr3_nt: TGTGCCAGCAGTACTGACACATATAGCAATCAGCCCCAGCATTTT

d_call: .
v_call: TRBV11-2
cdr3_length: 13
clone_size: .
j_call: TRBJ2-1
cdr3_aa: CASSLNSYNEQFF
cdr3_nt: TGTGCCAGCAGCTTAAATTCTTACAATGAGCAGTTCTTC

d_call: TRBD1
v_call: TRBV27
cdr3_length: 17
clone_size: few
j_call: TRBJ2-7
cdr3_aa: CASSWEAPGQAPYEQYF
cdr3_nt: TGTGCCAGCAGTTGGGAAGCTCCGGGACAGGCCCCCTACGAGCAGTACTTC

d_call: .
v_call: TRBV7-9
cdr3_length: 13
clone_size: once
j_call: TRBJ2-2
cdr3_aa: CASTQSNTIELFF
cdr3_nt: TGTGCCAGCACACAATCGAACACCATAGAGCTGTTTTTT

d_call: .
v_call: TRBV27
cdr3_length: 14
clone_size: .
j_call: TRBJ1-5
cdr3_aa: CASSLVVGNQPQHF
cdr3_nt: TGTGCCAGCAGTCTGGTAGTTGGCAATCAGCCCCAGCATTTT

d_call: .
v_call: TRBV6-1
cdr3_length: 14
clone_size: .
j_call: TRBJ1-3
cdr3_aa: CASRLDSSGNTIYF
cdr3_nt: TGTGCCAGCAGACTGGACAGCTCTGGAAACACCATATATTTT

d_call: TRBD2
v_call: TRBV7-2
cdr3_length: 16
clone_size: many
j_call: TRBJ2-2
cdr3_aa: CASSPRLAGHTGELFF
cdr3_nt: TGTGCCAGCAGCCCCCGACTAGCGGGACACACCGGGGAGCTGTTTTTT

d_call: TRBD2
v_call: TRBV12-3/TRBV12-4
cdr3_length: 15
clone_size: few
j_call: TRBJ2-1
cdr3_aa: CASSHSGRPYNEQFF
cdr3_nt: TGTGCCAGCAGTCATAGCGGGAGACCCTACAATGAGCAGTTCTTC

d_call: .
v_call: TRBV2
cdr3_length: 14
clone_size: .
j_call: TRBJ2-3
cdr3_aa: CASTDPRRTDTQYF
cdr3_nt: TGTGCCAGCACCGACCCTAGGCGCACAGATACGCAGTATTTT